These T cell receptor beta chains were read from a single sample in a study of neurological immune-mediated disorders. TCRdb redid the calling of the 5' RACE reads with MiXCR, one entry per CDR3 protein. The sample has under 60,000 distinct CDR3 sequences; around 16% are singletons. Sequenced input: PBMCs. The origin of the receptors is a man between 60 and 75 years old in good health. Both conserved end residues are part of each CDR3. Fields, in order: V gene, J gene, D gene, clone size, CDR3 protein, CDR3 DNA. D genes are given only for firm matches. Clone size is given for some rows only: seen once, a few or many times, or a class if the clone is expanded.

TRBV12-3/TRBV12-4	TRBJ2-1	-	once	CASSLVVESYNEQFF	TGTGCCAGCAGCTTGGTGGTGGAATCCTACAATGAGCAGTTCTTC
TRBV28	TRBJ2-1	-	-	CASSFTVFSYNEQFF	TGTGCCAGCAGTTTTACAGTCTTCTCCTACAATGAGCAGTTCTTC
TRBV4-1	TRBJ2-3	-	-	CASSLSEIYTDTQYF	TGCGCCAGCAGCCTCAGCGAGATCTATACCGATACGCAGTATTTT
TRBV6-5	TRBJ2-1	TRBD2	many	CASNLAGVGNEQFF	TGTGCCAGCAACCTAGCGGGAGTTGGCAATGAGCAGTTCTTC
TRBV5-5	TRBJ2-2	-	many	CASSLALGTGELFF	TGTGCCAGCAGCTTGGCCCTGGGCACCGGGGAGCTGTTTTTT
TRBV15	TRBJ1-3	TRBD1	many	CATSRDRGLGNTIYF	TGTGCCACCAGCAGAGACAGGGGGCTTGGAAACACCATATATTTT
TRBV15	TRBJ2-7	TRBD2	many	CATSRVIGRGIEQYF	TGTGCCACCAGCAGAGTGATCGGGAGGGGGATCGAGCAGTACTTC
TRBV6-6	TRBJ2-7	TRBD2	few	CASSYSPGGNSYEQYF	TGTGCCAGCAGTTACAGTCCGGGAGGTAACTCCTACGAGCAGTACTTC
TRBV29-1	TRBJ2-1	-	-	CSVTPLNNEQFF	TGCAGCGTTACTCCTCTTAACAATGAGCAGTTCTTC
TRBV12-3/TRBV12-4	TRBJ2-7	TRBD2	many	CASNVAGKNYEQYF	TGTGCCAGCAACGTAGCGGGGAAAAACTACGAGCAGTACTTC
TRBV12-3/TRBV12-4	TRBJ2-1	-	many	CASSLIAGSYNEQFF	TGTGCCAGCAGTTTAATCGCGGGATCCTACAATGAGCAGTTCTTC
TRBV2	TRBJ2-2	TRBD1	medium-sized	CASHRGQDTGELFF	TGTGCCAGCCACAGGGGGCAGGACACCGGGGAGCTGTTTTTT
TRBV20-1	TRBJ2-3	-	many	CSARPFGTDTQYF	TGCAGTGCTAGACCCTTCGGCACAGATACGCAGTATTTT
TRBV10-2	TRBJ2-7	TRBD2	many	CASTGLAGGTYEQYF	TGCGCCAGCACCGGACTAGCGGGAGGGACCTACGAGCAGTACTTC
TRBV4-1	TRBJ2-1	TRBD2	many	CASSHPGLAWVNEQFF	TGCGCCAGCAGCCATCCGGGACTAGCGTGGGTCAATGAGCAGTTCTTC
TRBV12-3/TRBV12-4	TRBJ1-2	-	many	CASSFGGYGYTF	TGTGCCAGCAGTTTCGGAGGCTATGGCTACACCTTC
TRBV20-1	TRBJ2-7	-	few	CSARDGATHEQYF	TGCAGTGCTCGGGACGGGGCTACCCACGAGCAGTACTTC
TRBV10-3	TRBJ2-1	TRBD2	many	CAISESTSYGEQFF	TGTGCCATCAGTGAGTCGACTAGCTACGGTGAGCAGTTCTTC
TRBV4-1	TRBJ2-2	TRBD2	-	CASQGLPAGTSDAGELFF	TGCGCCAGCCAAGGCCTCCCGGCCGGGACTAGCGACGCCGGGGAGCTGTTTTTT
TRBV7-2	TRBJ2-6	-	many	CASSLGFYSGANVLTF	TGTGCCAGCAGCTTAGGTTTCTACTCTGGGGCCAACGTCCTGACTTTC
TRBV20-1	TRBJ1-1	TRBD1	many	CSAGGQVNTEAFF	TGCAGTGCCGGGGGACAGGTGAACACTGAAGCTTTCTTT
TRBV2	TRBJ2-7	TRBD1	many	CASSQGAREQYF	TGTGCCAGCAGTCAGGGGGCGAGGGAGCAGTACTTC
TRBV5-1	TRBJ2-5	TRBD1	many	CASSLRQGGETQYF	TGCGCCAGCAGCTTGCGACAGGGGGGAGAGACCCAGTACTTC
TRBV12-3/TRBV12-4	TRBJ2-1	-	many	CASSFSGAVYNEQFF	TGTGCCAGCAGTTTTTCAGGTGCGGTTTACAATGAGCAGTTCTTC
TRBV5-1	TRBJ2-5	-	many	CASSWGTGGETQYF	TGCGCCAGCAGCTGGGGGACTGGTGGGGAGACCCAGTACTTC
TRBV28	TRBJ2-5	TRBD2	many	CASSVPGLAGVARETQYF	TGTGCCAGCAGCGTCCCGGGACTAGCGGGGGTGGCCCGAGAGACCCAGTACTTC
TRBV7-6	TRBJ2-3	-	medium-sized	CASSLKSTDTQYF	TGTGCCAGCAGCTTAAAGAGCACAGATACGCAGTATTTT
TRBV7-2	TRBJ1-1	-	many	CASVARGRTEAFF	TGTGCCAGCGTCGCGCGGGGCAGGACTGAAGCTTTCTTT
TRBV12-3/TRBV12-4	TRBJ2-2	TRBD2	many	CASSNRASGDDTGELFF	TGTGCCAGTTCGAATCGGGCTAGCGGGGATGACACCGGGGAGCTGTTTTTT
TRBV18	TRBJ2-7	-	many	CASSPQAYEQYF	TGTGCCAGCTCACCACAGGCCTACGAGCAGTACTTC
TRBV5-1	TRBJ2-5	TRBD2	many	CASSFLGGQETQYF	TGCGCCAGCAGCTTCCTGGGGGGGCAAGAGACCCAGTACTTC
TRBV5-1	TRBJ1-1	-	many	CASSLGQPNTEAFF	TGCGCCAGCAGTCTCGGACAACCGAACACTGAAGCTTTCTTT
TRBV9	TRBJ2-2	-	-	CASSGTGSWELFF	TGTGCCAGCAGCGGAACCGGGTCCTGGGAGCTGTTTTTT
TRBV18	TRBJ2-7	-	many	CASSPTGTRSSYEQYF	TGTGCCAGCTCACCCACCGGGACGAGGAGCTCCTACGAGCAGTACTTC
TRBV20-1	TRBJ2-2	-	many	CSARGQARGGELFF	TGCAGTGCTAGAGGGCAGGCGAGAGGCGGGGAGCTGTTTTTT
TRBV15	TRBJ1-2	-	many	CATSREETRHGYTF	TGTGCCACCAGCAGAGAAGAGACGAGGCACGGCTACACCTTC
TRBV10-3	TRBJ2-1	-	many	CATDSPGSYNEQFF	TGTGCCACCGACAGCCCTGGCTCCTACAATGAGCAGTTCTTC
TRBV28	TRBJ1-5	-	many	CATKVGGAHQPQHF	TGTGCCACCAAAGTCGGGGGGGCTCATCAGCCCCAGCATTTT
TRBV7-2	TRBJ2-1	TRBD2	few	CASSPGLVFYNEQFF	TGTGCCAGCAGCCCGGGACTAGTCTTCTACAATGAGCAGTTCTTC
TRBV5-1	TRBJ1-5	TRBD1	many	CASSWTGGENQPQHF	TGCGCCAGCAGTTGGACAGGGGGAGAGAATCAGCCCCAGCATTTT
TRBV18	TRBJ2-3	-	many	CASSAGLGADTQYF	TGTGCCAGCTCAGCCGGGTTAGGAGCGGATACGCAGTATTTT
TRBV20-1	TRBJ2-7	TRBD1	-	CSARPGQGGTYEQYF	TGCAGTGCTAGACCGGGACAGGGCGGAACCTACGAGCAGTACTTC
TRBV29-1	TRBJ2-1	-	many	CSVDFITYNEQFF	TGCAGCGTTGACTTCATTACCTACAATGAGCAGTTCTTC
TRBV9	TRBJ1-2	-	many	CASSAGQLRGYTF	TGTGCCAGCAGCGCCGGACAGCTCCGTGGCTACACCTTC
TRBV5-5	TRBJ1-1	-	many	CASSRQENTEAFF	TGTGCCAGCAGCCGACAGGAGAACACTGAAGCTTTCTTT
TRBV6-4	TRBJ2-1	TRBD2	many	CASSELGGRASDEQFF	TGTGCCAGCAGTGAGCTTGGCGGGAGGGCCTCGGATGAGCAGTTCTTC
TRBV29-1	TRBJ2-1	TRBD2	-	CSVFGTSGTYNEQFF	TGCAGCGTTTTCGGGACTAGCGGGACGTACAATGAGCAGTTTTTC
TRBV5-6	TRBJ1-5	-	many	CASSQTALSNQPQHF	TGTGCCAGCAGCCAGACAGCCCTTAGCAATCAGCCCCAGCATTTT
TRBV12-3/TRBV12-4	TRBJ2-1	-	many	CASSPYMSSYNEQFF	TGTGCCAGCAGTCCCTACATGAGCTCCTACAATGAGCAGTTCTTC
TRBV5-1	TRBJ2-1	-	-	CASSLGRLGSHDQFF	TGCGCCAGCAGCTTGGGACGGCTAGGGAGTCATGATCAGTTCTTC
TRBV6-4	TRBJ2-1	TRBD1	many	CANRQGRGRYNEQFF	TGTGCCAATCGACAGGGTAGGGGCCGCTACAATGAGCAGTTCTTC